The next 15 T cell receptor beta chains were all read from a single sample in a study of T cell changes during pregnancy in multiple sclerosis. Here immunoSEQ multiplex PCR was the method, and the copy in TCRdb shows in-frame clones only, minus some. Among 40,000 to 50,000 clones, about 93% were seen once, and the ten largest hold over 0.4%. This material consisted of CD4+ T cells from peripheral blood mononuclear cells, taken in the first trimester of pregnancy. The receptors here all came from a female donor with multiple sclerosis, enrolled in a pregnancy study.

The chain is built from TRBV21-1 and TRBJ2-5; the D call of TRBD1 is as the table states it, not checked on the DNA. TRBV21-1 represents a pseudogene. This CDR3 region has 13 residues. In nucleotides, the CDR3 is TGTGCCAGCAGCCGTGAGACAGTAGAGACCCAGTACTTC. Translated, it gives CASSRETVETQYF.

This CDR3 reads CASSYRTGIGGYTF. CDR3 DNA: TGTGCCAGCAGTTACCGCACAGGGATCGGTGGCTACACCTTC. V is TRBV6-5 and J is TRBJ1-2; possible D gene TRBD1, 6 bases. V shed 2 bases and J shed 7 bases, with 14 bases lying between them. The CDR3 is 14 amino acids. The V gene's germline CDR1 is MNHEY and CDR2 SVGAGI.

This chain connects TRBV2 to TRBJ2-1; perhaps TRBD1 as D (5 bases). The V and J ends lost 2 bases and 8 bases respectively, with 13 bases between them. The germline CDR1 and CDR2 sequences are SNHLY and FYNNEI. The CDR3 is 14 residues long. The CDR3, as DNA: TGTGCCAGCAGTGAAAGGACATCATTTCATGAGCAGTTCTTC. As protein: CASSERTSFHEQFF. The full variable domain, with the rest looked up from reference TRBV2 and TRBJ2-1, is EPEVTQTPSHQVTQMGQEVILRCVPISNHLYFYWYRQILGQKVEFLVSFYNNEISEKSEIFDDQFSVERPDGSNFTLKIRSTKLEDSAMYFCASSERTSFHEQFFGPGTRLTVL.

This chain connects TRBV2 to TRBJ2-3; TRBD2 matches at 9 bases. The CDR3 consists of 16 residues. The V gene end was trimmed by 6 bases and the J gene end by 5 bases; junction bases not matched to a gene: 12. Germline CDR1 and CDR2: SNHLY and FYNNEI. The DNA of the CDR3 is TGTGCCAGCAGAGCTACTGCGGGGGGGCGAATAGATACGCAGTATTTT. This gives the protein CASRATAGGRIDTQYF.

This chain links TRBV11-2 with TRBJ1-1, with 7 bases lining up with TRBD1. The V gene end was trimmed by 4 bases and the J gene end by 0 bases; junction bases not matched to a gene: 5. This CDR3 has 15 amino acids. Germline V gene data show CDR1 as SGHAT and CDR2 as FQNNGV. As DNA, the CDR3 is TGTGCCAGCAGCTCAACCGGGACAGTGAACACTGAAGCTTTCTTT. It encodes CASSSTGTVNTEAFF.

The gene calls are TRBV9 and TRBJ1-3; tentatively, D is TRBD1 (5 bases). V was cut by 6 bases and J by 7 bases, with 11 bases left in between. The CDR3 totals 12 residues. CDR1 is SGDLS, CDR2 YYNGEE, per germline. The CDR3: CASNGGGNTIYF. CDR3 bases: TGTGCCAGCAATGGGGGGGGGAACACCATATATTTT.

This clone came up once. The rearrangement uses TRBV29-1 and TRBJ2-6; D may be TRBD1 (6 bases). This CDR3 has 15 residues. Germline-derived CDR1 and CDR2 are SQVTM and ANQGSEA. V gave up 4 bases and J gave up 3 bases, with 13 bases separating them. The CDR3 region has the DNA TGCAGCGTTGGGTACAGGGTTTATGGGGCCAACGTCCTGACTTTC. It codes for CSVGYRVYGANVLTF.

V usage is TRBV19 and J usage is TRBJ2-1; perhaps TRBD2 as D (6 bases). CDR3 length equals 14 residues. Trimming pared 9 bases from V and 5 bases from J, leaving 17 bases between. CDR1 LNHDA and CDR2 SQIVND come from the germline V gene (reference sequence). CDR3: CASMVGGRNNEQFF. In nucleotides, the CDR3 is TGTGCCAGCATGGTTGGGGGGAGAAACAATGAGCAGTTCTTC.

V is TRBV2 and J is TRBJ1-5, with TRBD1 identical over 11 bases. The CDR3 runs 21 residues. Germline CDR1 is SNHLY and CDR2 is FYNNEI. Trimming cost V 0 bases and J 5 bases; bases outside gene matches: 18. The CDR3 loop is CASSEAPRGGDRGFGHQPQHF. The DNA of the CDR3 is TGTGCCAGCAGTGAAGCCCCGCGCGGAGGGGACAGGGGGTTTGGTCATCAGCCCCAGCATTTT.

This clone was detected only once. This chain joins TRBV6-1 and TRBJ2-1; the match to TRBD2 covers 12 bases. Germline V CDR1 and CDR2: MNHNS, SASEGT. This CDR3 has 16 amino acids. V was pared by 4 bases and J by 8 bases, with 9 bases of the junction left unmatched. As DNA, the CDR3 is TGTGCCAGCAGTGCTCTAGCGGGGGGGCCCGGGGATGAGCAGTTCTTC. Translated: CASSALAGGPGDEQFF.

The chain couples TRBV5-4 to TRBJ2-1; 10 bases map to TRBD2. The germline gives CDR1 SGHNT, CDR2 YYREEE (reference sequence). CDR3 length: 15 amino acids. Trimming took 1 base from V and 8 from J; bases not matched to a gene: 6. Here the CDR3 DNA reads TGTGCCAGCAGCTTGTCCCTAGCGGGGGCTCATGAGCAGTTCTTC. It yields the protein CASSLSLAGAHEQFF.

CDR3: CASSWRGSNEKLFF. The CDR3 DNA sequence: TGCGCCAGCAGCTGGAGGGGCAGTAATGAAAAACTGTTTTTT. The V and J genes are TRBV4-1 and TRBJ1-4; TRBD1 might be the D (5 bases). The CDR3 has 14 amino acids. Per the germline V gene, CDR1 is MGHRA and CDR2 is YSYEKL. V shed 5 bases and J shed 4 bases, with 11 bases lying between them.

This chain joins TRBV19 and TRBJ1-1; TRBD1 matches at 10 bases. The V and J ends lost 0 bases and 11 bases, in that order; junction bases with no gene match: 9. CDR3 length equals 15 residues. Germline loops: CDR1 LNHDA, CDR2 SQIVND (reference sequence). Written as DNA, the CDR3 is TGTGCCAGTAGTATAGATGGGACAGGGGACTTCAGGGCTTTCTTT. This sequence encodes CASSIDGTGDFRAFF.

The chain uses TRBV6-1 and TRBJ1-2, with TRBD1 matching over 8 bases. The trim removed 7 bases at V and 3 bases at J, leaving 4 bases unmatched. The length of the CDR3 is 13 residues. Germline values: CDR1 MNHNS, CDR2 SASEGT. The CDR3 loop is CASTRGRDYGYTF. The CDR3 nucleotides read TGTGCCAGCACCAGGGGGCGAGACTATGGCTACACCTTC.

The chain joins TRBV18 to TRBJ2-3, with TRBD2 as a possible D gene (6 bases). The CDR3 is 18 residues long. The germline V gene has CDR1 KGHSH and CDR2 LQKENI. V was shortened by 1 base and J by 2 bases, with 19 bases between the two germline ends. This CDR3 is CASSPLPVSAGSTDTQYF. The CDR3 coding sequence is TGTGCCAGCTCACCACTACCTGTCTCCGCGGGGTCCACAGATACGCAGTATTTT.